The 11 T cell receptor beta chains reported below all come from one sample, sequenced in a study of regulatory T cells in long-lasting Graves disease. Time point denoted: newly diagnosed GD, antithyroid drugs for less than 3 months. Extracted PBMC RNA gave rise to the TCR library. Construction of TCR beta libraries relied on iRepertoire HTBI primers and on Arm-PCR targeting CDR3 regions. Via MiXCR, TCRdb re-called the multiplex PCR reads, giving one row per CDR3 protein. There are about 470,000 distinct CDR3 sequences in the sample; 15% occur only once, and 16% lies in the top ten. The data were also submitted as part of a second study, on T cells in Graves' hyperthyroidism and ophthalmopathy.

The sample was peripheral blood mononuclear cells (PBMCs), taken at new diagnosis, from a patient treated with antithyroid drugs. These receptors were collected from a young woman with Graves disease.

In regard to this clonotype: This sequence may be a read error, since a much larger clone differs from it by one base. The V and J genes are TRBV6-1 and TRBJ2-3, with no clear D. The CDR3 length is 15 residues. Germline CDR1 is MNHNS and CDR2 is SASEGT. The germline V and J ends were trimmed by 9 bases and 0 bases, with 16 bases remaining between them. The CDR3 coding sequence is TGTGCCAGTAGGACCGGAAACCCTAGCACAGATACGCAGTATTTT. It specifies CASRTGNPSTDTQYF.

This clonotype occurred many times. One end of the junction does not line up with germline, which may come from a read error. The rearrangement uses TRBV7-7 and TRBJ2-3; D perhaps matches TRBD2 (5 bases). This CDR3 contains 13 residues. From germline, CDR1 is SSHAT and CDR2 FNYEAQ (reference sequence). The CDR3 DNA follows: TGTGCTAGCAGCCCCTGGGAGACAGATACGCAGTATTTT. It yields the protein CASSPWETDTQYF.

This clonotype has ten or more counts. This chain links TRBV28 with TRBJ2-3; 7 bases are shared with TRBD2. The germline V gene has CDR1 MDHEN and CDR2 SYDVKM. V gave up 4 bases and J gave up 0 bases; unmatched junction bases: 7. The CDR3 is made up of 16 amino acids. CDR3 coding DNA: TGTGCCAGCAGTTCCCCTAGCGGAGGGAGCACAGATACGCAGTATTTT. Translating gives CASSSPSGGSTDTQYF.

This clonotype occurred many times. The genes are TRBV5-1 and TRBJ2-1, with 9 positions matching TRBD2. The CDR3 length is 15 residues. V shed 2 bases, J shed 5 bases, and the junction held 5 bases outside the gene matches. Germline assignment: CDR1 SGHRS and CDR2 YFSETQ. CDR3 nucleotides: TGCGCCAGCAGCTTAACTAGCGGGTTGGACAATGAGCAGTTCTTC. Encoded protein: CASSLTSGLDNEQFF.

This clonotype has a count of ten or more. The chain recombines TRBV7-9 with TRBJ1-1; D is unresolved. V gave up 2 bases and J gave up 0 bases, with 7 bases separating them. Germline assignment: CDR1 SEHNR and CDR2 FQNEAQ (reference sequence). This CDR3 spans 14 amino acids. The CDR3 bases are TGTGCCAGCAGCTTAAGGGAATTGAACACTGAAGCTTTCTTT. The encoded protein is CASSLRELNTEAFF.

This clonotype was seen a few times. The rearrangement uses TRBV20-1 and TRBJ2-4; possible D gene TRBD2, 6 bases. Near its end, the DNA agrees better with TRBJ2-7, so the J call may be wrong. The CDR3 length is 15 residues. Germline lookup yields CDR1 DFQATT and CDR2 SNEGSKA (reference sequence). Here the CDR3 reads CSASSTRRDSYEQYF. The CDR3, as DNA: TGCAGTGCTAGCTCAACTAGGAGGGATTCCTACGAGCAGTACTTC.

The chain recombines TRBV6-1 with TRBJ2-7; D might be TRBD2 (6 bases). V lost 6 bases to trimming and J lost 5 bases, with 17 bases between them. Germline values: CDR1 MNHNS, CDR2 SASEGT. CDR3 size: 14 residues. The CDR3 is CASRPPRGGNEQYF. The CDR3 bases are TGTGCCAGCAGACCACCTCGGGGAGGCAACGAGCAGTACTTC.

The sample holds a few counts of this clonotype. CDR3 residues: CASSSRGLRETQYF. The DNA of the CDR3 is TGTGCCAGCAGTTCAAGGGGTTTGCGAGAGACCCAGTACTTC. This chain connects TRBV28 to TRBJ2-5, with a possible D match to TRBD1 (5 bases). The CDR3 runs to 14 residues. CDR1 MDHEN and CDR2 SYDVKM come from the germline V gene. Trimming shortened V by 4 bases and J by 4 bases, and 13 bases separated the two germline ends.

CDR3: CASSPSTSSHLVGQYF. CDR3 coding DNA: TGTGCCAGCAGTCCATCGACCAGCTCCCATTTGGTGGGGCAGTACTTC. The gene calls are TRBV12-3 or TRBV12-4 and TRBJ2-7; D unclear. V dropped 5 bases and J dropped 9 bases, with 26 bases sitting between them. The CDR3 loop spans 16 amino acids.

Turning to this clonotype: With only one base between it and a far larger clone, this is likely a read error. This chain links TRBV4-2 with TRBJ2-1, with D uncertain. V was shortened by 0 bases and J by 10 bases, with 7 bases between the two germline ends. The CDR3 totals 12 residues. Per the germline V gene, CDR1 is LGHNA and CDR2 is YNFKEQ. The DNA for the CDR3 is TGTGCCAGCAGCCAAGACTCATACGAGCAGTTCTTC. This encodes CASSQDSYEQFF.

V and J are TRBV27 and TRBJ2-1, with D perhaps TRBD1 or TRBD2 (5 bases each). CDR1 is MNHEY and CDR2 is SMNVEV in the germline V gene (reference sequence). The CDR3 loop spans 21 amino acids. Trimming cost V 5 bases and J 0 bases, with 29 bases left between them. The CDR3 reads CASSTLWRQALGRSSYNEQFF. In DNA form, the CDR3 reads TGTGCCAGCAGTACCCTGTGGAGACAAGCATTGGGACGGAGCTCCTACAATGAGCAGTTCTTC.